Shown below are 20 T cell receptor beta chains from a single sample sequenced in a study of cytomegalovirus exposure and HLA in healthy donors (TCRdb year 2017). Library preparation employed the immunoSEQ multiplex PCR assay. For the multiplex PCR, a mixture combining 60 forward primers for TCR Vbeta segments and 13 reverse primers for TCR Jbeta segments was used. Imported from immuneACCESS, the table was reduced by TCRdb to in-frame sequences with V and J called. These copies leave out some clones; in studies compared against another copy, an unresolved V gene accounts for under half, and the cause of the remainder is not known. The sample table contains more than 85,000 clones; only one count was recorded for around 79% of them. The ten most abundant clones make up roughly 13% of the sample. Sequenced sample: PBMCs. Receptor source: a male donor in good health and CMV-seropositive.

The genes are TRBV28 and TRBJ1-1, with TRBD1 identical over 9 bases. The CDR3 consists of 15 residues. From germline, CDR1 is MDHEN and CDR2 SYDVKM. The ends lost 6 bases at V and 5 bases at J; junction bases unmatched: 10. The CDR3 DNA reads TGTGCCAGCAGACCCCCGGGACAGGGATGGACTGAAGCTTTCTTT. This gives the protein CASRPPGQGWTEAFF.

The V and J genes are TRBV9 and TRBJ2-3; TRBD2 aligns across 7 bases. Trimming cost V 4 bases and J 0 bases; bases outside gene matches: 8. The germline V gene has CDR1 SGDLS and CDR2 YYNGEE. The CDR3 contains 16 residues. In DNA, the CDR3 is TGTGCCAGCAGCTCGCGGGGGTACCCTAGCACAGATACGCAGTATTTT. Its protein product is CASSSRGYPSTDTQYF. Variable domain in full (rest from reference TRBV9 and TRBJ2-3): DSGVTQTPKHLITATGQRVTLRCSPRSGDLSVYWYQQSLDQGLQFLIQYYNGEERAKGNILERFSAQQFPDLHSELNLSSLELGDSALYFCASSSRGYPSTDTQYFGPGTRLTVL.

The V call is TRBV7-2, the J call TRBJ2-7; 8 nucleotides match TRBD1. Losses at the gene ends were 2 bases for V and 6 bases for J; bases not matched to a gene: 12. The germline CDR1 and CDR2 sequences are SGHTA and FQGNSA. This CDR3 spans 16 amino acids. The CDR3 DNA reads as TGTGCCAGCAGCTTACAATCTGGGACAGGTGTAAGCGAGCAGTACTTC. Protein product: CASSLQSGTGVSEQYF.

This clone has just one count. This chain connects TRBV5-6 to TRBJ2-5, with D possibly TRBD1 on 5 matching bases. The germline V gene has CDR1 SGHDT and CDR2 YYEEEE. Trimming removed 6 bases from V and 2 bases from J, with 17 bases in between. The CDR3 length is 15 residues. For the CDR3, the DNA is TGTGCCAGCACCACCATGCAACAGGAACAAGAGACCCAGTACTTC. This encodes CASTTMQQEQETQYF.

The chain has TRBV9 and TRBJ1-1; D is perhaps TRBD1 (6 bases). Germline-derived CDR1 and CDR2 are SGDLS and YYNGEE. This CDR3 is built from 14 residues. V lost 3 bases and J lost 0, with 9 bases in between. The CDR3 protein is CASSARTVNTEAFF. Here the CDR3 DNA reads TGTGCCAGCAGCGCAAGGACAGTGAACACTGAAGCTTTCTTT.

The chain has TRBV7-2 and TRBJ2-7, with D perhaps matching TRBD1 (5 bases). V lost 3 bases, J lost 1 base, and 7 bases lay in between. This CDR3 has 13 amino acids. Germline lookup yields CDR1 SGHTA and CDR2 FQGNSA. In DNA, the CDR3 is TGTGCCAGCAGCTTTGACAGATCCTACGAGCAGTACTTC. The encoded protein is CASSFDRSYEQYF.

The chain joins TRBV27 to TRBJ1-1; D is perhaps TRBD1 (6 bases). Germline V gives CDR1 MNHEY, CDR2 SMNVEV (reference sequence). The CDR3 length is 12 residues. V was cut by 3 bases and J by 7 bases, with 9 bases left in between. The CDR3 DNA sequence: TGTGCCAGCAGTTTCCTACAGGGTGAAGCTTTCTTT. Its protein product is CASSFLQGEAFF.

V and J are TRBV2 and TRBJ2-3; 7 bases match TRBD1. There are 14 residues in the CDR3. Germline V gene lookup returns CDR1 SNHLY and CDR2 FYNNEI. Germline trimming cut 6 bases from V and 6 bases from J; bases unmatched to any gene: 9. The CDR3 loop is CASRYRQGRDTQYF. The CDR3 DNA reads TGTGCCAGCAGGTATAGACAGGGTAGGGATACGCAGTATTTT.

The J gene is TRBJ2-3, the V gene TRBV6-5; D possibly corresponds to TRBD1 (6 bases). Between the trimmed V and J ends, which lost 6 bases and 0 bases, there was a span of 10 bases. Germline CDR1 reads MNHEY; CDR2 reads SVGAGI. CDR3 length equals 14 residues. This chain's CDR3 is CASRLTGSTDTQYF. In nucleotides, the CDR3 is TGTGCCAGCAGATTGACAGGCAGCACAGATACGCAGTATTTT.

The chain recombines TRBV5-4 with TRBJ2-7, with TRBD1 identical over 7 bases. The CDR3 runs to 14 residues. From germline, CDR1 is SGHNT and CDR2 YYREEE (reference sequence). V shed 4 bases, J shed 7 bases, and the junction held 11 bases outside the gene matches. CDR3 loop: CASSGDRKRSEQYF. The CDR3 region has the DNA TGTGCCAGCAGCGGGGACAGAAAAAGGTCGGAGCAGTACTTC.

The genes are TRBV4-3 and TRBJ1-1; 9 bases map to TRBD1. Germline trimming cut 1 base from V and 2 bases from J; bases unmatched to any gene: 8. CDR1 and CDR2 from the germline V gene are LGHNA and YSLEER. The CDR3 contains 17 residues. The CDR3 sequence: CASSQGVTGGGNTEAFF. The CDR3 DNA is TGCGCCAGCAGCCAAGGGGTCACAGGGGGCGGCAACACTGAAGCTTTCTTT.

The V call is TRBV29-1, the J call TRBJ1-2; 9 nucleotides line up with TRBD1. Trimming removed 7 bases from V and 7 bases from J; junction bases left unmatched: 7. Germline V gene data show CDR1 as SQVTM and CDR2 as ANQGSEA. The CDR3 sequence is 12 residues long. DNA of the CDR3: TGCAGCGCTGAGGACAGGGGTAGTGGCTACACCTTC. The encoded protein is CSAEDRGSGYTF.

The chain couples TRBV9 to TRBJ2-2; TRBD1 is a possible D gene (6 bases). V lost 2 bases and J 5 bases, leaving 7 bases between the germline ends. CDR1 and CDR2 from the germline V gene are SGDLS and YYNGEE. The CDR3 spans 13 residues. The CDR3 DNA is TGTGCCAGCAGCGTTAGGGGGACCGGGGAGCTGTTTTTT. Protein product: CASSVRGTGELFF. Based on the CDR3 plus reference TRBV9 and TRBJ2-2, the full variable domain is DSGVTQTPKHLITATGQRVTLRCSPRSGDLSVYWYQQSLDQGLQFLIQYYNGEERAKGNILERFSAQQFPDLHSELNLSSLELGDSALYFCASSVRGTGELFFGEGSRLTVL.

The rearrangement links TRBV30 to TRBJ2-3, with 8 bases lining up with TRBD2. Per germline, CDR1 GTSNPN and CDR2 SVGIG (reference sequence). Trimming cost V 2 bases and J 2 bases; bases outside gene matches: 9. CDR3 size: 16 residues. In DNA form, the CDR3 reads TGTGCCTGGAGTTTCGGCCAGCGGGGGCACACAGATACGCAGTATTTT. Amino acid sequence: CAWSFGQRGHTDTQYF.

This clone has only one observation. The CDR3 here is CASSIRRETYYEQYF. As DNA, the CDR3 is TGTGCCAGCAGCATTAGACGGGAGACGTACTACGAGCAGTACTTC. The chain combines TRBV7-8 with TRBJ2-7, with D possibly TRBD2 on 6 matching bases. The germline CDR1 and CDR2 sequences are SGHVS and FQNEAQ. The CDR3 is 15 residues long. V lost 5 bases and J 3 bases, leaving 17 bases between the germline ends.

The V and J genes are TRBV19 and TRBJ2-7, with a possible D match to TRBD1 (6 bases). V gave up 4 bases and J gave up 5 bases, with 21 bases separating them. This CDR3 has 16 amino acids. Germline loops: CDR1 LNHDA, CDR2 SQIVND (reference sequence). CDR3 nucleotide sequence: TGTGCCAGTAGTACGACGGGACAAGTTTTTTTCCACGAGCAGTACTTC. Translated, it gives CASSTTGQVFFHEQYF.

V gene TRBV19 combines with J gene TRBJ1-1, with 12 bases lining up with TRBD1. Germline V CDR1 and CDR2: LNHDA, SQIVND (reference sequence). With 6 bases clipped from V and 8 bases from J, the junction kept 7 bases outside the gene matches. The CDR3 loop spans 14 amino acids. The CDR3 sequence is CASSNRDRGLEAFF. The DNA for the CDR3 is TGTGCCAGTAGCAACCGGGACAGGGGGCTGGAAGCTTTCTTT.

V usage is TRBV6-6 and J usage is TRBJ2-5; perhaps TRBD2 as D (6 bases). V gave up 0 bases and J gave up 5 bases, with 16 bases separating them. Per the germline V gene, CDR1 is MNHNY and CDR2 is SVGAGI (reference sequence). This CDR3 contains 16 residues. The CDR3 reads CASSYSAGPDEETQYF. CDR3 in DNA: TGTGCCAGCAGTTACTCGGCGGGACCCGATGAGGAGACCCAGTACTTC.

This clone was counted between two and nine times. The CDR3 here is CASTPGLAGGSYNEQFF. In DNA form, the CDR3 reads TGCGCCAGCACCCCGGGACTAGCGGGGGGCTCCTACAATGAGCAGTTCTTC. The rearrangement joins TRBV5-1 to TRBJ2-1; TRBD2 matches 15 bases. V was pared by 6 bases and J by 0 bases, with 4 bases of the junction left unmatched. The CDR3 totals 17 residues. Per the germline V gene, CDR1 is SGHRS and CDR2 is YFSETQ.

V gene TRBV28 combines with J gene TRBJ1-5; TRBD1 might be the D (6 bases). The CDR3 totals 18 residues. Between the trimmed V and J ends, which lost 6 bases and 0 bases, there was a span of 21 bases. Germline V lookup: CDR1 MDHEN, CDR2 SYDVKM. CDR3 protein: CASSPPGQFIYSNQPQHF. CDR3 sequence (DNA): TGTGCCAGCAGCCCACCAGGACAGTTCATTTATAGCAATCAGCCCCAGCATTTT.